This is a list of T cell receptor beta chains from one sample in a study of blood T cells in healthy people across ages. TCRdb reprocessed the 5' RACE reads with MiXCR, giving one entry per CDR3 protein. Counted here are roughly 800,000 distinct CDR3 sequences, about 34% occurring once; the ten biggest clones make up roughly 13%. Input material: blood. The receptors shown here come from a man aged 18 to 30 in good health. CDR3s include the opening cysteine and the closing phenylalanine or tryptophan. Each record gives: J gene, clone size, D gene, V gene, CDR3 DNA, CDR3 protein. D genes are given only for firm matches. Size tells how often a clone was seen (once, few, many) or the class of an expanded clone, and some rows leave it out.

TRBJ2-7	few	TRBD2	TRBV20-1	TGCAGTGCTAGGGGTAGCGGGGGCCTTTTGGAAGAGCAGTACTTC	CSARGSGGLLEEQYF
TRBJ1-1	NA	NA	TRBV3-1	TGTGCCAGCAGCCCTAGTAGGGCTGGTGAAGCTTTCTTT	CASSPSRAGEAFF
TRBJ2-4	NA	NA	TRBV4-1	TGCGCCAGCAGCCAAGCGACAGGGGAGGGCAAAAACATTCAGTACTTC	CASSQATGEGKNIQYF
TRBJ1-1	NA	NA	TRBV5-1	TGCGCCGGCAGCCGCTCACCGGGGGGGAGCACTGAAGCTTTCTTT	CAGSRSPGGSTEAFF
TRBJ2-2	few	NA	TRBV10-3	TGTGCCATCAGATCCTCCGGGGGTACCGGGGAGCTGTTTTTT	CAIRSSGGTGELFF
TRBJ2-1	NA	TRBD1	TRBV5-1	TGCGCCAGCAGCGTGGGACAGCCTTACAATGAGCAGTTCTTC	CASSVGQPYNEQFF
TRBJ1-1	NA	TRBD1	TRBV29-1	TGCAGCGTCAACCCGACAGGGGTGGACACTGAAGCTTTCTTT	CSVNPTGVDTEAFF
TRBJ2-4	many	NA	TRBV10-2	TGCGCCAGCAGGACAGGTTTTGGAGGTCGAGCCAAAAACATTCAGTACTTC	CASRTGFGGRAKNIQYF
TRBJ1-2	many	NA	TRBV12-3/TRBV12-4	TGTGCCAGCAGTTTCCGACTTCCTAGTCAGGCTAACTATGGCTACACCTTC	CASSFRLPSQANYGYTF
TRBJ1-4	NA	TRBD1	TRBV10-3	TGTGCCATCAGTGAGTCTTTCCCAGGGGGCGAAATAAGTGAAAAACTGTTTTTT	CAISESFPGGEISEKLFF
TRBJ1-1	few	NA	TRBV27	TGTGCCAGCAGTTTATACGGGCAGGGTCGGGTTGAAGCTTTCTTT	CASSLYGQGRVEAFF
TRBJ2-3	NA	TRBD1	TRBV12-3/TRBV12-4	TGTGCCAGCAGACCAAGCGAGGGGGCGGGAGATACGCAGTATTTT	CASRPSEGAGDTQYF
TRBJ2-7	few	NA	TRBV27	TGTGCCAGCAGTTTGAACCTAGGGTCCCGGAGGGGGCAGGACGAGCAGTACTTC	CASSLNLGSRRGQDEQYF
TRBJ2-4	many	TRBD1	TRBV12-3/TRBV12-4	TGTGCCAGCAGCCCCATGGGGGCAGGGGGCTCCATTCAGTACTTC	CASSPMGAGGSIQYF
TRBJ2-7	few	TRBD1	TRBV28	TGTGCCAGCAGTCCCGGACAGGGGGCTTGGGAGCAGTACTTC	CASSPGQGAWEQYF
TRBJ2-1	once	TRBD1	TRBV7-9	TGTGCCAGCAGGCCTATTCAGACAGGGGGGGAGCAGTTCTTC	CASRPIQTGGEQFF
TRBJ1-1	NA	NA	TRBV2	TGTGCCAGCAGGGAGATCATGAACACTGAAGCTTTCTTT	CASREIMNTEAFF
TRBJ1-1	few	NA	TRBV2	TGTGCCAGCAGTGAGCTTGTGGGGGGGAGAACTGAAGCTTTCTTT	CASSELVGGRTEAFF
TRBJ2-7	many	NA	TRBV12-3/TRBV12-4	TGTGCCAGCAGTTTAGATAACGAGCAGTACTTC	CASSLDNEQYF
TRBJ2-6	NA	NA	TRBV30	TGTGCCTTGGACAAGGGAAGGGCCAACGTCCTGACTTTC	CALDKGRANVLTF
TRBJ1-1	few	NA	TRBV28	TGTGCCAGCAGCTCCCCGTCCCGCACTGAAGCTTTCTTT	CASSSPSRTEAFF
TRBJ2-7	few	NA	TRBV4-2	TGTGCCAGCAGCCAATATGGACCGCTAACGCGCGAGCAGTACTTC	CASSQYGPLTREQYF
TRBJ2-7	NA	TRBD1	TRBV7-2	TGTGCCAGCAGCTTTTTGACAGGGGTTGTCGAGCAGTACTTC	CASSFLTGVVEQYF
TRBJ1-1	NA	NA	TRBV19	TGTGCCAGTAGTATGAGGGGCCGGGACACTGAAGCTTTCTTT	CASSMRGRDTEAFF
TRBJ1-2	NA	NA	TRBV5-1	TGCGCCAGCTCCCTGGATACAGGGTCCTATGGCTACACCTTC	CASSLDTGSYGYTF
TRBJ1-2	few	NA	TRBV2	TGTGCCAGCAGTGATGGGGTCAGCCACTATGGCTACACCTTC	CASSDGVSHYGYTF
TRBJ1-2	NA	TRBD1	TRBV20-1	TGCAGTGCTAGAGCCCCAGGGGGGGAAGTTACCCACACCTTC	CSARAPGGEVTHTF
TRBJ2-2	few	NA	TRBV12-3/TRBV12-4	TGTGCCAGCAGCCCGGTAGGCCTTTCCACCGGGGAGCTGTTTTTT	CASSPVGLSTGELFF